The clone carrying this TCR beta chain was seen many times. CDR1 and CDR2 (germline): MNHEY, SVGEGT. V was shortened by 7 bases and J by 1 base, with 28 bases between the two germline ends. The CDR3 contains 20 residues. Template switching added a universal primer site; cDNA carried unique molecular identifiers. TCRdb re-called the 5' RACE reads with MiXCR, one entry per CDR3 protein. The table lists a few hundred thousand distinct CDR3 sequences, more than 20% of them singletons. The sample comes from a study of identical twins. This sample also appeared in a second study, on T cells expressing NK-cell markers. That source notes: CD3+CD56+NKG2C+, CD3+CD56+NKG2C- and CD3+CD56-NKG2C+ T cells, once sorted, supplied the TCR beta repertoires.

What was sequenced was CD4+ T cells sorted from blood. The receptor was isolated from a young woman in good health. The J gene is TRBJ2-2, the V gene TRBV6-2 or TRBV6-3; D is possibly TRBD1 (6 bases). The CDR3 loop is CASKRLSQGTSTMNTGELFF. For the CDR3, the DNA is TGTGCCAGCAAGAGGTTGAGCCAGGGGACCTCGACCATGAACACCGGGGAGCTGTTTTTT.